Listed below are T cell receptor beta chains from one sample, sequenced in a study of blood T cell repertoires in COVID-19. Sequenced by immunoSEQ multiplex PCR; TCRdb stores in-frame clones only, minus some. The table records around 260,000 clones, around 86% of them present only once. Material: peripheral blood. Every receptor here comes from a woman aged 25-40 years with active or convalescent COVID-19. The CDR3 runs from the conserved cysteine through the conserved F or W. A D gene is named only where the DNA matches it firmly. A row's size may be missing; if present it is once, few, many or a size class.

TRBD1,TRBJ2-7,NA,TRBV6-2/TRBV6-3,CASSHLGTATYEQYF,TGTGCCAGCAGTCACCTTGGGACAGCGACCTACGAGCAGTACTTC
NA,TRBJ1-2,NA,TRBV30,CAWTTSTAFYGYTF,TGTGCCTGGACGACATCGACAGCATTCTATGGCTACACCTTC
TRBD1,TRBJ1-1,NA,TRBV30,CAWARQGAMNTEAFF,TGTGCCTGGGCTCGACAGGGGGCGATGAACACTGAAGCTTTCTTT
NA,TRBJ2-7,NA,TRBV2,CASSGGRGPYEQYF,TGTGCCAGCAGTGGGGGCAGGGGTCCCTACGAGCAGTACTTC
NA,TRBJ1-2,NA,TRBV28,CASSSNYGYTF,TGTGCCAGCAGTTCGAACTATGGCTACACCTTC
NA,TRBJ1-2,NA,TRBV19,CASTNGRVSNYGYTF,TGTGCCAGTACTAATGGGAGGGTTTCTAACTATGGCTACACCTTC
NA,TRBJ2-6,NA,TRBV6-5,CASEQRLSGANVLTF,TGTGCCAGCGAGCAACGACTCTCTGGGGCCAACGTCCTGACTTTC
NA,TRBJ2-2,NA,TRBV7-3,CASSSTYTGELFF,TGTGCCAGCAGCTCTACCTACACCGGGGAGCTGTTTTTT
TRBD1,TRBJ1-2,NA,TRBV7-2,CASSKGQGWDGYTF,TGTGCCAGCAGCAAGGGACAGGGATGGGATGGCTACACCTTC
NA,TRBJ1-3,NA,TRBV9,CASSPRLSGNTIYF,TGTGCCAGCAGCCCCCGACTGTCTGGAAACACCATATATTTT
TRBD2,TRBJ2-1,NA,TRBV7-2,CASSLIGSAGGIKQFF,TGTGCCAGCAGCTTAATAGGTTCGGCGGGGGGGATTAAGCAGTTCTTC
NA,TRBJ2-3,NA,TRBV10-1,CASSGGQRGSARDTQYF,TGCGCCAGTTCGGGGGGACAGCGGGGGAGTGCCCGAGATACGCAGTATTTT
TRBD2,TRBJ2-1,NA,TRBV6-5,CASGMGLADYNEQFF,TGTGCCAGCGGGATGGGACTAGCGGACTACAATGAGCAGTTCTTC
NA,TRBJ2-7,NA,TRBV10-3,CAISESGGFPYEQYF,TGTGCCATCAGTGAGTCAGGGGGTTTCCCCTACGAGCAGTACTTC
TRBD1,TRBJ1-1,NA,TRBV28,CASTITGGNAFF,TGTGCCAGCACCATCACAGGGGGCAATGCTTTCTTT
TRBD1,TRBJ2-2,once,TRBV23-1,CASSPGIQGIVPGELFF,TGCGCCAGCAGTCCCGGAATACAGGGGATCGTCCCCGGGGAGCTGTTTTTT
NA,TRBJ1-2,few,TRBV6-2/TRBV6-3,CASSYISGNGYTF,TGTGCCAGCAGTTACATTTCAGGGAATGGCTACACCTTC
TRBD2,TRBJ2-7,NA,TRBV6-2/TRBV6-3,CASSSGRGYSYEQYF,TGTGCCAGCAGCTCCGGGCGGGGGTACTCCTACGAGCAGTACTTC
NA,TRBJ1-3,NA,TRBV3-1/TRBV3-2,CASSQRGSGNTIYF,TGTGCCAGCAGCCAGAGGGGGTCTGGAAACACCATATATTTT
NA,TRBJ2-5,NA,TRBV6-5,CASSYVGEEEETQYF,TGTGCCAGCAGTTACGTGGGGGAGGAGGAGGAGACCCAGTACTTC
NA,TRBJ2-1,NA,TRBV28,CASKQLPVREQFF,TGTGCCAGCAAACAGCTCCCCGTAAGAGAGCAGTTCTTC
NA,TRBJ1-5,NA,TRBV12-3/TRBV12-4,CASSLAQGGTQHF,TGTGCCAGCAGTTTGGCGCAGGGAGGGACCCAGCATTTT
TRBD1,TRBJ1-5,NA,TRBV5-1,CASSEGQGAQPQHF,TGCGCCAGCAGCGAAGGACAGGGGGCTCAGCCCCAGCATTTT
TRBD1,TRBJ2-1,once,TRBV11-3,CASSGTGNEQFF,TGTGCCAGCAGCGGGACAGGGAATGAGCAGTTCTTC
TRBD2,TRBJ2-1,NA,TRBV7-2,CASSFTPKTSSGSDEQFF,TGTGCCAGCAGCTTCACCCCCAAGACTAGCAGTGGTAGCGATGAGCAGTTCTTC
NA,TRBJ1-5,NA,TRBV3-1/TRBV3-2,CASSHYDSSDQPQHF,TGTGCCAGCAGCCACTACGACAGCTCTGATCAGCCCCAGCATTTT
TRBD2,TRBJ2-7,once,TRBV5-1,CASTAASGGYEQYF,TGCGCCAGCACAGCGGCTAGCGGGGGCTACGAGCAGTACTTC
NA,TRBJ1-6,NA,TRBV12-3/TRBV12-4,CASTDTFTLHF,TGTGCCAGCACAGACACGTTCACCCTCCACTTT
NA,TRBJ2-3,NA,TRBV7-8,CASSPQARASTDTQYF,TGTGCCAGCAGCCCGCAGGCTCGTGCTAGCACAGATACGCAGTATTTT
NA,TRBJ1-2,NA,TRBV30,CAWSITGSRGGYTF,TGTGCCTGGTCCATTACAGGGAGCAGAGGAGGCTACACCTTC
NA,TRBJ1-3,NA,TRBV27,CASRPAGAGNTIYF,TGTGCCAGCCGCCCGGCGGGGGCTGGAAACACCATATATTTT
NA,TRBJ2-1,once,TRBV3-1/TRBV3-2,CASSRDTLPQFF,TGTGCCAGCAGCCGGGACACCTTACCACAGTTCTTC
NA,TRBJ1-3,NA,TRBV29-1,CSVGAGLSGNTIYF,TGCAGCGTTGGGGCAGGGCTATCTGGAAACACCATATATTTT
TRBD1,TRBJ2-1,NA,TRBV6-2/TRBV6-3,CASSLTRDRGLIGYNEQFF,TGTGCCAGCAGTTTAACCCGGGACAGGGGCTTGATAGGTTACAATGAGCAGTTCTTC
TRBD2,TRBJ2-5,NA,TRBV9,CASSVEAGGQETQYF,TGTGCCAGCAGCGTAGAGGCGGGGGGTCAAGAGACCCAGTACTTC
NA,TRBJ2-2,NA,TRBV6-2/TRBV6-3,CASSPRGQFYTGELFF,TGTGCCAGCAGCCCCCGTGGCCAGTTTTACACCGGGGAGCTGTTTTTT